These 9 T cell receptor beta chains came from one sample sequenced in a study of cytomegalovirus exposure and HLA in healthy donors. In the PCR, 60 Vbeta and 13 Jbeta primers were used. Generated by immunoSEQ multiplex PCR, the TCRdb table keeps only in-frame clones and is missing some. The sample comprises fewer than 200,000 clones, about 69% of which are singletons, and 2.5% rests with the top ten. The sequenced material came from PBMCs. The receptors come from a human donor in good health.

CDR3 coding DNA: TGTGCCAGCAGCTTATACAGGGCTGGCACCGGGGAGCTGTTTTTT. Protein sequence: CASSLYRAGTGELFF. The chain is built from TRBV7-3 and TRBJ2-2; a weak D match, TRBD1 (6 bases). V shed 2 bases and J shed 4 bases, with 11 bases lying between them. CDR3 length: 15 residues. Germline values: CDR1 SGHTA, CDR2 FQGTGA.

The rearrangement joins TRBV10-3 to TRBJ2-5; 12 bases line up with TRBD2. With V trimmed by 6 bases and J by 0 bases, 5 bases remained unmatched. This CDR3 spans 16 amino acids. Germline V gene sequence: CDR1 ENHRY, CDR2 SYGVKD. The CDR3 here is CAISRGLAGNQETQYF. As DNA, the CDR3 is TGTGCCATCAGCCGAGGACTAGCGGGGAACCAAGAGACCCAGTACTTC.

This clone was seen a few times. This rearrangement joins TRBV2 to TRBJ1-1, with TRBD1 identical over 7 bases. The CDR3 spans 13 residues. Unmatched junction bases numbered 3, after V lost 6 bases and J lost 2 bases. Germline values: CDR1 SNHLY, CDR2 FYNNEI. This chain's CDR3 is CASSGTVNTEAFF. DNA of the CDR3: TGTGCCAGCAGCGGGACAGTAAACACTGAAGCTTTCTTT. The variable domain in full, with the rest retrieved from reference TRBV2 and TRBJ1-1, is EPEVTQTPSHQVTQMGQEVILRCVPISNHLYFYWYRQILGQKVEFLVSFYNNEISEKSEIFDDQFSVERPDGSNFTLKIRSTKLEDSAMYFCASSGTVNTEAFFGQGTRLTVV.

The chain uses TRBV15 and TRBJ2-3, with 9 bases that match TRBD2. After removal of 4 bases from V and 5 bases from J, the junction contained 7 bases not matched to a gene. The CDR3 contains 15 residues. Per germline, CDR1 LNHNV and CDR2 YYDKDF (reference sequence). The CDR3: CATSTRSGGRDTQYF. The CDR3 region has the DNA TGTGCCACCAGCACGAGAAGCGGGGGGCGAGATACGCAGTATTTT.

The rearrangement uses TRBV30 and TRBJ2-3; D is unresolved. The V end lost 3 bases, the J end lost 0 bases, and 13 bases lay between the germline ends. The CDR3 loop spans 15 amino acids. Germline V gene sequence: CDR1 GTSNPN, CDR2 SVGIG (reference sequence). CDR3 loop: CAWSPPGASTDTQYF. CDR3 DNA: TGTGCCTGGAGCCCCCCAGGCGCTAGCACAGATACGCAGTATTTT.

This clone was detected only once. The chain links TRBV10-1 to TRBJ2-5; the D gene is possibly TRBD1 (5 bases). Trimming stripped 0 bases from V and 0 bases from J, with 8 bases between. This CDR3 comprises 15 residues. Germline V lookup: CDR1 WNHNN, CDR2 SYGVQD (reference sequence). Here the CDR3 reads CASSESGPYQETQYF. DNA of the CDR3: TGCGCCAGCAGTGAGTCGGGGCCGTACCAAGAGACCCAGTACTTC.

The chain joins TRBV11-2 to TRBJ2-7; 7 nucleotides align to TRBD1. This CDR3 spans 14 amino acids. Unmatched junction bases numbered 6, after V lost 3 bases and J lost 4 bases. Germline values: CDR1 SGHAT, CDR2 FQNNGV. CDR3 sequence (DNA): TGTGCCAGCAGCTTTAGAGGGGGCCTGTACGAGCAGTACTTC. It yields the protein CASSFRGGLYEQYF.

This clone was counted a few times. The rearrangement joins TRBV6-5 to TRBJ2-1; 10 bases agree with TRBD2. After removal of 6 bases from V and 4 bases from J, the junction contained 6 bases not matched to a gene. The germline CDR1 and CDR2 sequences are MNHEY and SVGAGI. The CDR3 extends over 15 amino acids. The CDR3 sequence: CASSLIAGGYNEQFF. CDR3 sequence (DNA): TGTGCCAGCAGCCTCATAGCGGGGGGATACAATGAGCAGTTCTTC.

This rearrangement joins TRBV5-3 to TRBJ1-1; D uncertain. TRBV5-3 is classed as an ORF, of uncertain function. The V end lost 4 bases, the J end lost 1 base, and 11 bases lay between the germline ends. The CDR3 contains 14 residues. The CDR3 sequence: CARSPFPGNTEAFF. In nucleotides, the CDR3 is TGTGCCAGAAGCCCCTTTCCCGGGAACACTGAAGCTTTCTTT.